This TCR beta chain was captured by sequencing in a study of CD8+CD57+ T cells in acquired aplastic anemia. Findings of the study overall: Between patients and controls, about 31 CD8+ CDR3 sequences were found in common.

Genomic DNA was employed as the template in profiling TCR beta VDJ and CDR3. TCRdb used MiXCR to reprocess the reads, holding one entry per CDR3 protein. The sample lists under 200,000 distinct CDR3 sequences; approximately 40% were seen once. This clonotype was picked up many times. Its matching antigen is unknown. The CDR3 extends over 14 amino acids. The germline V and J ends were trimmed by 0 bases and 4 bases, with 7 bases remaining between them. CDR1 SGHRS and CDR2 YFSETQ come from the germline V gene. The sequenced sample consisted of sorted CD4+, CD8+, or CD8+CD57+ T cells (not recorded which) from PBMCs. This receptor was identified in a human donor in good health. V and J are TRBV5-1 and TRBJ2-2; no reliable D call. Here the CDR3 reads CASSLAFGTGELFF. CDR3 sequence (DNA): TGCGCCAGCAGCTTGGCGTTCGGCACCGGGGAGCTGTTTTTT.